A single sample gave rise to the 5 T cell receptor beta chains below, sequenced in a study of shared clonotypes between healthy human individuals. Sequencing was performed with immunoSEQ multiplex PCR; in TCRdb, only in-frame clones are kept and a portion is missing. The sample carries under 2,500,000 clones, nearly 97% recorded once. Material: naive CD4+ T cells sorted from blood. Subset indicated: CD45RA+ positively selected. These receptors came from a young man in good health.

This chain joins TRBV7-2 and TRBJ1-1; D call uncertain. Trimming removed 9 bases from V and 1 base from J, with 18 bases in between. The CDR3 consists of 15 residues. Germline V lookup: CDR1 SGHTA, CDR2 FQGNSA. The CDR3 loop is CASQRREAGNTEAFF. The CDR3 nucleotides are TGTGCCAGTCAACGCCGGGAGGCAGGGAACACTGAAGCTTTCTTT. The full variable domain, with the rest looked up from reference TRBV7-2 and TRBJ1-1, is GAGVSQSPSNKVTEKGKDVELRCDPISGHTALYWYRQSLGQGLEFLIYFQGNSAPDKSGLPSDRFSAERTGGSVSTLTIQRTQQEDSAVYLCASQRREAGNTEAFFGQGTRLTVV.

This rearrangement joins TRBV5-3 to TRBJ2-7; 8 bases fit TRBD2. TRBV5-3 is an ORF; its function is uncertain. Losses at the gene ends were 4 bases for V and 7 bases for J; bases not matched to a gene: 13. The CDR3 loop spans 15 amino acids. The CDR3 reads CARSPSGGPPEEQYF. DNA of the CDR3: TGTGCCAGAAGCCCGTCGGGGGGGCCCCCTGAAGAGCAGTACTTC.

The chain employs TRBV6-5 and TRBJ1-5; 7 bases are a match to TRBD1. The germline V gene encodes CDR1 MNHEY and CDR2 SVGAGI. The CDR3 runs to 14 residues. J was trimmed by 9 bases and V by 6 bases; bases with no gene match: 11. The CDR3 spells CASSRTGAVMPQHF. The DNA of the CDR3 is TGTGCCAGCAGCCGAACAGGGGCCGTTATGCCCCAGCATTTT.

The chain links TRBV25-1 to TRBJ2-3; D is perhaps TRBD2 (7 bases). This CDR3 comprises 15 residues. Germline values: CDR1 MGHDK, CDR2 SYGVNS. Trimming shortened V by 3 bases and J by 4 bases, and 14 bases separated the two germline ends. Here the CDR3 DNA reads TGTGCCAGCAGTGATGGGGGGGCGAAGGCAGATACGCAGTATTTT. Amino acid sequence: CASSDGGAKADTQYF.

The rearrangement uses TRBV2 and TRBJ2-3; D unclear. The CDR3 is 11 residues long. The V and J ends lost 6 bases and 6 bases respectively, with 7 bases between them. From germline, CDR1 is SNHLY and CDR2 FYNNEI. The CDR3 DNA is TGTGCCAGCAGCCAGGAGGATACGCAGTATTTT. Protein product: CASSQEDTQYF.